The 25 T cell receptor beta chains below were found in one sample sequenced in a study of human T cells and chemical hapten exposure. Noted time point: patch test 3, about 24 weeks after DPC sensitization. Treatment noted: therapeutic diphenylcyclopropenone sensitization with weekly scalp DPC. In TCRdb, the RACE reads were re-called with MiXCR into one record per CDR3 protein. The data hold about 82,000 distinct CDR3 sequences, with 10% to 15% observed a single time. This sample comprised whole blood, obtained in connection with sensitization to the hapten diphenylcyclopropenone (DPC). The receptor source for this set is a woman aged 45-60 years with alopecia areata. Some clones in this sample may be carry-over from other donors' samples.

In this sample, this clonotype turned up a few times. The CDR3 is CASSKLARGNQPQHF. DNA for the CDR3: TGTGCCAGCAGCAAATTAGCCAGAGGAAATCAGCCCCAGCATTTT. V usage is TRBV21-1 and J usage is TRBJ1-5. TRBV21-1 is given as a pseudogene. The CDR3 loop spans 15 amino acids.

This sequence joins TRBV7-6 and TRBJ2-1; 8 bases are a match to TRBD2. The germline V gene has CDR1 SGHVS and CDR2 FNYEAQ. Trimming at V came to 1 base and at J to 8 bases, leaving 4 bases not matched to a gene. The CDR3 is 14 amino acids. The DNA of the CDR3 is TGTGCCAGCAGCTTAGGAGCGGGGGTCCATGAGCAGTTCTTC. Its translation is CASSLGAGVHEQFF.

The J gene is TRBJ2-1, the V gene TRBV19; 7 bases agree with TRBD2. This CDR3 comprises 14 residues. The germline CDR1 and CDR2 sequences are LNHDA and SQIVND (reference sequence). V lost 5 bases to trimming and J lost 3 bases; unmatched junction nucleotides: 4. CDR3 in amino acids: CASSEAGIYNEQFF. The CDR3, as DNA: TGTGCCAGTAGTGAAGCGGGGATCTACAATGAGCAGTTCTTC.

This clonotype was recorded many times. The chain uses TRBV28 and TRBJ2-5; D gene uncertain. Germline V CDR1 and CDR2: MDHEN, SYDVKM. This CDR3 is built from 11 residues. V was pared by 7 bases and J by 5 bases, with 8 bases between. The CDR3 spells CASIFGETQYF. The DNA for the CDR3 is TGTGCCAGCATCTTCGGGGAGACCCAGTACTTC. Looking up the rest from reference TRBV28 and TRBJ2-5 gives the full variable domain: DVKVTQSSRYLVKRTGEKVFLECVQDMDHENMFWYRQDPGLGLRLIYFSYDVKMKEKGDIPEGYSVSREKKERFSLILESASTNQTSMYLCASIFGETQYFGPGTRLLVL.

This clonotype was seen a handful of times. The V gene is TRBV20-1, the J gene TRBJ2-3; TRBD2 agrees at 12 bases. This CDR3 contains 16 residues. After removal of 6 bases from V and 0 bases from J, the junction contained 7 bases not matched to a gene. Germline CDR1 DFQATT, CDR2 SNEGSKA (reference sequence). CDR3 DNA sequence: TGCAGTGCAGTAAGACTAGCGGGAGTGAGCACAGATACGCAGTATTTT. Its protein product is CSAVRLAGVSTDTQYF.

This clonotype was found a few times. The chain links TRBV2 to TRBJ2-3; no clear D. Germline CDR1 reads SNHLY; CDR2 reads FYNNEI. Trimming took 10 bases from V and 6 from J, leaving 14 bases between them. The CDR3 spans 12 residues. The CDR3 sequence: CATSLVSDTQYF. CDR3 nucleotide sequence: TGTGCCACGTCCCTGGTTTCGGATACGCAGTATTTT.

There are many counts of this clonotype. V and J are TRBV12-3 or TRBV12-4 and TRBJ2-3; TRBD2 might be the D (5 bases). This CDR3 region has 14 residues. V was cut by 2 bases and J by 2 bases, with 8 bases left in between. The CDR3 region has the DNA TGTGCCAGCAGTTTACCCCGGGACACAGATACGCAGTATTTT. This sequence encodes CASSLPRDTDTQYF.

The CDR3 region has the DNA TGTGCCAGCAGAGGGACAGGGTTGGGCGACGAGCAGTACTTC. Amino acids: CASRGTGLGDEQYF. J is TRBJ2-7 and V is TRBV25-1; TRBD1 agrees at 9 bases. The CDR3 extends over 14 amino acids. CDR1 is MGHDK and CDR2 is SYGVNS in the germline V gene. With 6 bases clipped from V and 5 bases from J, the junction kept 8 bases outside the gene matches.

The V call is TRBV3-1, the J call TRBJ1-3; D ambiguous. The CDR3 has 14 residues. The germline V gene encodes CDR1 LGHDT and CDR2 YNNKEL (reference sequence). V lost 1 base and J lost 0, with 4 bases in between. The CDR3 DNA reads TGTGCCAGCAGCCAAGCGTCCTCTGGAAACACCATATATTTT. It codes for CASSQASSGNTIYF.

This clonotype was seen many times. The CDR3 region is CASSLQGLAPYEQYF. In nucleotides, the CDR3 is TGTGCCAGCAGCTTACAAGGACTAGCGCCCTACGAGCAGTACTTC. J is TRBJ2-7 and V is TRBV11-2, with TRBD2 identical over 9 bases. V gave up 2 bases and J gave up 2 bases; unmatched junction bases: 4. Germline values: CDR1 SGHAT, CDR2 FQNNGV. There are 15 residues in the CDR3. The whole variable domain, remainder taken from reference TRBV11-2 and TRBJ2-7, is EAGVAQSPRYKIIEKRQSVAFWCNPISGHATLYWYQQILGQGPKLLIQFQNNGVVDDSQLPKDRFSAERLKGVDSTLKIQPAKLEDSAVYLCASSLQGLAPYEQYFGPGTRLTVT.

V gene TRBV7-2 combines with J gene TRBJ2-1; TRBD2 matches at 7 bases. Losses at the gene ends were 5 bases for V and 5 bases for J; bases not matched to a gene: 9. The CDR3 has 15 amino acids. The V gene's germline CDR1 is SGHTA and CDR2 FQGNSA. The CDR3 DNA reads as TGTGCCAGCAGCCCCCAAGCGGGATTAAACAATGAGCAGTTCTTC. It specifies CASSPQAGLNNEQFF.

This clonotype was recorded at least ten times. The J gene is TRBJ1-2, the V gene TRBV19, with D unresolved. Germline V gene lookup returns CDR1 LNHDA and CDR2 SQIVND (reference sequence). V lost 0 bases and J 3 bases, leaving 14 bases between the germline ends. The CDR3 has 16 amino acids. CDR3 in DNA: TGTGCCAGTAGTATAGACTCCGGACGGCCCCACTATGGCTACACCTTC. It codes for CASSIDSGRPHYGYTF. Variable domain in full (rest from reference TRBV19 and TRBJ1-2): DGGITQSPKYLFRKEGQNVTLSCEQNLNHDAMYWYRQDPGQGLRLIYYSQIVNDFQKGDIAEGYSVSREKKESFPLTVTSAQKNPTAFYLCASSIDSGRPHYGYTFGSGTRLTVV.

In its sample, this clonotype was seen a few times. The V and J genes are TRBV4-1 and TRBJ1-6; TRBD1 agrees at 7 bases. Germline V gene lookup returns CDR1 MGHRA and CDR2 YSYEKL. J lost 11 bases, V lost 0 bases, and 7 bases had no gene match. The CDR3 is made up of 15 amino acids. Here the CDR3 DNA reads TGCGCCAGCAGCCAAGAAAGGGGGCTCCAAACACCCCTCCACTTT. This translates into CASSQERGLQTPLHF.

This clonotype was seen a handful of times. The chain links TRBV11-2 to TRBJ2-1; the match to TRBD2 covers 11 bases. CDR3 length: 16 amino acids. The ends lost 5 bases at V and 0 bases at J; junction bases unmatched: 3. From germline, CDR1 is SGHAT and CDR2 FQNNGV. The CDR3 nucleotides are TGTGCCAGCAGCCGGACTAGCGGGCACTCCTACAATGAGCAGTTCTTC. Its translation: CASSRTSGHSYNEQFF. The variable domain in full, completed from reference TRBV11-2 and TRBJ2-1, reads EAGVAQSPRYKIIEKRQSVAFWCNPISGHATLYWYQQILGQGPKLLIQFQNNGVVDDSQLPKDRFSAERLKGVDSTLKIQPAKLEDSAVYLCASSRTSGHSYNEQFFGPGTRLTVL.

The V and J genes are TRBV9 and TRBJ2-5, with D possibly matching TRBD2 (5 bases). The CDR3 is 17 residues long. Trimming shortened V by 0 bases and J by 2 bases, and 17 bases separated the two germline ends. Germline lookup yields CDR1 SGDLS and CDR2 YYNGEE. The CDR3 region has the DNA TGTGCCAGCAGCGTAGGTTTGATGGCGGGTCTGCAAGAGACCCAGTACTTC. It codes for CASSVGLMAGLQETQYF.

This chain connects TRBV20-1 to TRBJ1-1, with D hard to call. The germline V gene encodes CDR1 DFQATT and CDR2 SNEGSKA (reference sequence). CDR3 length: 13 amino acids. Trimming left V 0 bases short and J 5 bases short, with 10 bases between. The CDR3 spells CSARDREETEAFF. The CDR3 nucleotides are TGCAGTGCTAGAGATAGGGAGGAGACTGAAGCTTTCTTT.

At least ten counts were recorded for this clonotype. The chain combines TRBV7-9 with TRBJ2-1; D gene uncertain. V was trimmed by 4 bases and J by 13 bases, leaving 14 bases between them. Germline V gene lookup returns CDR1 SEHNR and CDR2 FQNEAQ (reference sequence). The CDR3 covers 12 residues. Written as DNA, the CDR3 is TGTGCCAGCAGCTACGGACCCGCTGCTCAGTTCTTC. It codes for CASSYGPAAQFF.

This sequence joins TRBV7-2 and TRBJ2-3; D not certain. V was pared by 5 bases and J by 1 base, with 10 bases between. The CDR3 is 14 amino acids. The germline V gene encodes CDR1 SGHTA and CDR2 FQGNSA. The CDR3 reads CASSQQHRTDTQYF. In DNA form, the CDR3 reads TGTGCCAGCAGCCAGCAGCATCGCACAGATACGCAGTATTTT.

V usage is TRBV10-3 and J usage is TRBJ2-7; tentative D call: TRBD1 (6 bases). In germline, CDR1 is ENHRY, CDR2 SYGVKD. The CDR3 has 13 residues. Trimming removed 11 bases from V and 1 base from J, with 15 bases in between. CDR3 region: CAGARGPSYEQYF. The DNA of the CDR3 is TGTGCCGGCGCCAGGGGCCCGTCCTACGAGCAGTACTTC.

This clonotype was seen ten or more times. In DNA form, the CDR3 reads TGTGCCAGCAGTTACTCTTCGGGACAGAGCTCCTACGAGCAGTACTTC. This translates into CASSYSSGQSSYEQYF. The V call is TRBV6-6, the J call TRBJ2-7; TRBD1 aligns across 7 bases. The CDR3 covers 16 residues. Germline V gene lookup returns CDR1 MNHNY and CDR2 SVGAGI (reference sequence). The J segment lost 0 bases and the V segment lost 0 bases, leaving 5 bases of the junction unmatched.

This clonotype was found many times. V usage is TRBV6-1 and J usage is TRBJ1-5, with D possibly matching TRBD1 (5 bases). V gave up 3 bases and J gave up 11 bases, with 17 bases separating them. CDR3 length: 14 residues. The germline V gene has CDR1 MNHNS and CDR2 SASEGT. CDR3 sequence (DNA): TGTGCCAGCAGTGAGGGCCCTAATTTGGGGGCCCAGCATTTT. Translation: CASSEGPNLGAQHF.

This clonotype has only a few counts. The chain carries TRBV5-1 and TRBJ2-7, with 9 bases matching TRBD1. CDR1 is SGHRS and CDR2 is YFSETQ in the germline V gene. This CDR3 has 14 amino acids. The ends lost 9 bases at V and 1 base at J; junction bases unmatched: 8. CDR3 nucleotide sequence: TGCGCCAACCCTACCGGGACAGGGTCCTACGAGCAGTACTTC. Its translation is CANPTGTGSYEQYF. Based on the CDR3 plus reference TRBV5-1 and TRBJ2-7, the full variable domain is KAGVTQTPRYLIKTRGQQVTLSCSPISGHRSVSWYQQTPGQGLQFLFEYFSETQRNKGNFPGRFSGRQFSNSRSEMNVSTLELGDSALYLCANPTGTGSYEQYFGPGTRLTVT.

This clonotype showed up many times. The chain carries TRBV29-1 and TRBJ2-5; TRBD2 aligns across 7 bases. The germline CDR1 and CDR2 sequences are SQVTM and ANQGSEA. The CDR3 has 12 residues. Germline trimming cut 6 bases from V and 6 bases from J; bases unmatched to any gene: 7. The CDR3 loop reads CSVATSEQTQYF. In DNA form, the CDR3 reads TGCAGCGTCGCCACTAGCGAGCAGACCCAGTACTTC.

This clonotype was picked up many times. The chain recombines TRBV20-1 with TRBJ1-1, with TRBD1 as a possible D gene (5 bases). The CDR3 spans 15 residues. With 5 bases removed from V and 4 bases from J, the gap between germline ends came to 20 bases. Per the germline V gene, CDR1 is DFQATT and CDR2 is SNEGSKA (reference sequence). The CDR3 is CSAPLAGNVGTEAFF. The CDR3 DNA reads TGCAGTGCTCCCCTGGCAGGGAATGTGGGCACTGAAGCTTTCTTT.

This clonotype occurred many times. The rearrangement joins TRBV11-2 to TRBJ1-2; D gene uncertain. The V and J ends lost 1 base and 0 bases respectively, with 6 bases between them. The CDR3 is 14 amino acids. Looked up from germline, CDR1 is SGHAT and CDR2 is FQNNGV. This CDR3 reads CASSLGRSNYGYTF. CDR3 DNA sequence: TGTGCCAGCAGCTTAGGACGGTCTAACTATGGCTACACCTTC.